The subject of this entry is one TCR beta chain. Its antigen is not known. It was with a sample-barcoded 5' primer and a J-beta primer mix that a second PCR of about 7 to 12 cycles was run. TCRdb ran MiXCR on the 5' RACE reads and lists one entry per CDR3 protein. The sample carries about 1.8 million distinct CDR3 sequences, about 50% recorded once. The data are from a study of blood T cells in healthy people across ages. Study results and limitations: There were more naive CD4+ cells and higher diversity in long-lived donors than in aged donors.

The CDR3 extends over 16 amino acids. Deletions cut 0 bases from V and 5 bases from J, with 15 bases between. Per the germline V gene, CDR1 is MGHRA and CDR2 is YSYEKL. The sample was blood. The V and J genes are TRBV4-1 and TRBJ2-3, with a tentative D call TRBD1 (6 bases). The receptor's source is a woman aged 40 to 49 in good health. DNA of the CDR3: TGCGCCAGCAGCCAAGAGTCTACAGGGCGTGGAGATACGCAGTATTTT. Encoded protein: CASSQESTGRGDTQYF.